Detailed here is one TCR beta chain. This sample was included in a study of blood T cell repertoires in COVID-19. In the study overall: Samples taken during acute and convalescent COVID-19 were collected in the United States, Italy and Spain. T cells, B-cell-depleted T cells, or PBMCs provided the cDNA or gDNA that served as material.

CDR3 length equals 17 residues. Germline values: CDR1 LNHNV, CDR2 YYDKDF (reference sequence). Germline trimming cut 2 bases from V and 3 bases from J; bases unmatched to any gene: 10. Original processing methods: Reference gene primer amplification yielded estimated nucleated cell counts. Data came from immunoSEQ multiplex PCR; TCRdb stores just in-frame clones and leaves some out. For V, J and clone size, that table is used; D and trimming come from the DNA. Of approximately 300,000 clones in the sample, 90% were seen once. The source of this sequence is a woman aged 25-40 years with COVID-19, enrolled during active disease. The chain joins TRBV15 to TRBJ2-3, with TRBD2 identical over 8 bases. Specimen: peripheral blood. CDR3 protein: CATSRLLSGTSTDTQYF. The CDR3 nucleotides read TGTGCCACCAGCAGATTACTTAGCGGGACCTCGACAGATACGCAGTATTTT.